The subject of this entry is one TCR beta chain. TCRdb's copy holds only in-frame clones and misses some; the assay was immunoSEQ multiplex PCR. This sample has about half a million clones, with roughly nine tenths found just once. Those enrolled in Seattle joined during active infection and were followed longitudinally afterward. The CDR3 loop spans 13 amino acids. The V gene's germline CDR1 is WNHNN and CDR2 SYGVQD (reference sequence). V was clipped by 6 bases and J by 0 bases, with 7 bases between them. This entry comes from a study of blood T cell repertoires in COVID-19. Specimen: peripheral blood. This clonotype originated in a man between 18 and 35 years old with COVID-19, enrolled during active disease. The chain uses TRBV10-1 and TRBJ2-3; D not resolved. This CDR3 reads CASRAPSTDTQYF. The DNA of the CDR3 is TGCGCCAGCAGGGCCCCTAGCACAGATACGCAGTATTTT.